Described below is a single T cell receptor beta chain sequence and its context. Its target is unknown. The data were taken from a study of T cell clusters in autoimmune cytopenias. The CDR3 is 15 residues long. The germline CDR1 and CDR2 sequences are MNHEY and SMNVEV (reference sequence). TRB was amplified from roughly 270 ng of peripheral blood genomic DNA per sample. Study-level results: Compared with active autoimmune hepatitis patients, healthy donors showed about 3-fold more exclusive TRB clusters. Physiological T cell clusters of healthy donors were apparently absent in primary autoimmune cytopenia patients.

One tube held mixed TRB-A and TRB-B primer pools for touch-down PCR. Following a re-call of the multiplex PCR reads, TCRdb has one entry per CDR3 protein and lacks DNA. The sample totals about 5,000 distinct CDR3 sequences. The sequencing input was peripheral blood. The chain recombines TRBV27 with TRBJ2-7; TCRdb's assignment of TRBD1 cannot be checked, as there is no DNA. The clonotype originates from a human donor with an autoimmune cytopenia or autoimmune hepatitis (not recorded which). The CDR3 spells CASSAGQAGSYEQYF.